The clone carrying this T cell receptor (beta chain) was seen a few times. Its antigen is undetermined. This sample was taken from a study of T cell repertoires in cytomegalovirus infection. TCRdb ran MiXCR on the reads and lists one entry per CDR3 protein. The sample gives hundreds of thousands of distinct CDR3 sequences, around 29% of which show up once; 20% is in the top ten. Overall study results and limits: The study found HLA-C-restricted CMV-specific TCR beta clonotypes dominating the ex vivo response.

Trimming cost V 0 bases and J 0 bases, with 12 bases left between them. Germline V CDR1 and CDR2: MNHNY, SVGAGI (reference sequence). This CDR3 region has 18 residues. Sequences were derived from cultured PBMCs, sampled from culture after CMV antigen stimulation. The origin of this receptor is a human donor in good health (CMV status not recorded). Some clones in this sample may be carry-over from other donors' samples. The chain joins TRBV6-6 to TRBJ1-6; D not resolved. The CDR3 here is CASSYSAVRSSYNSPLHF. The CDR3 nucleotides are TGTGCCAGCAGTTACTCGGCCGTTAGGAGCTCCTATAATTCACCCCTCCACTTT.